One and the same sample provided the 2 T cell receptor beta chains below, sequenced in a study of blood T cell repertoires in COVID-19. Produced via immunoSEQ multiplex PCR; TCRdb's table is partial and in-frame only. The sample has about 130,000 clones; roughly 85% are singletons. The source material was PBMCs or T cells enriched from blood (not recorded which). The receptors were sampled from a man between 45 and 60 years old who had recovered from COVID-19.

The CDR3: CASSEIAGGTEAFF. CDR3 sequence (DNA): TGTGCCAGCAGTGAAATAGCGGGGGGCACTGAAGCTTTCTTT. The chain recombines TRBV2 with TRBJ1-1; D is possibly TRBD1 (5 bases). The CDR3 has 14 residues. Trimming stripped 2 bases from V and 4 bases from J, with 11 bases between. Per the germline V gene, CDR1 is SNHLY and CDR2 is FYNNEI. The full variable domain, in which reference TRBV2 and TRBJ1-1 provide the parts outside the CDR3, is EPEVTQTPSHQVTQMGQEVILRCVPISNHLYFYWYRQILGQKVEFLVSFYNNEISEKSEIFDDQFSVERPDGSNFTLKIRSTKLEDSAMYFCASSEIAGGTEAFFGQGTRLTVV.

The chain uses TRBV29-1 and TRBJ2-6, with D possibly being TRBD1 (6 bases). Germline V gene sequence: CDR1 SQVTM, CDR2 ANQGSEA. Trimming stripped 4 bases from V and 0 bases from J, with 7 bases between. There are 14 residues in the CDR3. The CDR3 is CSVVQGSGANVLTF. In DNA form, the CDR3 reads TGCAGCGTTGTACAGGGCTCTGGGGCCAACGTCCTGACTTTC.